This T cell receptor beta chain was recovered during a study of T cells in narcolepsy. Study results and caveats: Reportedly, autoreactive clonotypes were serially detected in patients' blood but not controls'. HCRT-specific and TRIB2-specific autoreactive clonotypes appeared among same-patient CSF and blood CD4+ clonotypes.

The J segment lost 11 bases and the V segment lost 4 bases, leaving 9 bases of the junction unmatched. The germline V gene encodes CDR1 SGHDT and CDR2 YYEEEE. The CDR3 consists of 14 residues. The assay was immunoSEQ multiplex PCR, and TCRdb's table has in-frame clones only and misses some. The table has around 24,000 clones, more than 75% seen once; the top ten hold around 0.99%. For this clone: The antigen is undetermined.

The source of this sequence is a human donor in good health. Sequences were obtained from memory (CD45RA-) CD4+ T cells from blood. The chain combines TRBV5-6 with TRBJ1-6; TRBD1 matches 7 bases. CDR3 sequence: CASSPYQQGTPLHF. The CDR3 nucleotides read TGTGCCAGCAGCCCCTACCAACAGGGGACACCCCTCCACTTT.